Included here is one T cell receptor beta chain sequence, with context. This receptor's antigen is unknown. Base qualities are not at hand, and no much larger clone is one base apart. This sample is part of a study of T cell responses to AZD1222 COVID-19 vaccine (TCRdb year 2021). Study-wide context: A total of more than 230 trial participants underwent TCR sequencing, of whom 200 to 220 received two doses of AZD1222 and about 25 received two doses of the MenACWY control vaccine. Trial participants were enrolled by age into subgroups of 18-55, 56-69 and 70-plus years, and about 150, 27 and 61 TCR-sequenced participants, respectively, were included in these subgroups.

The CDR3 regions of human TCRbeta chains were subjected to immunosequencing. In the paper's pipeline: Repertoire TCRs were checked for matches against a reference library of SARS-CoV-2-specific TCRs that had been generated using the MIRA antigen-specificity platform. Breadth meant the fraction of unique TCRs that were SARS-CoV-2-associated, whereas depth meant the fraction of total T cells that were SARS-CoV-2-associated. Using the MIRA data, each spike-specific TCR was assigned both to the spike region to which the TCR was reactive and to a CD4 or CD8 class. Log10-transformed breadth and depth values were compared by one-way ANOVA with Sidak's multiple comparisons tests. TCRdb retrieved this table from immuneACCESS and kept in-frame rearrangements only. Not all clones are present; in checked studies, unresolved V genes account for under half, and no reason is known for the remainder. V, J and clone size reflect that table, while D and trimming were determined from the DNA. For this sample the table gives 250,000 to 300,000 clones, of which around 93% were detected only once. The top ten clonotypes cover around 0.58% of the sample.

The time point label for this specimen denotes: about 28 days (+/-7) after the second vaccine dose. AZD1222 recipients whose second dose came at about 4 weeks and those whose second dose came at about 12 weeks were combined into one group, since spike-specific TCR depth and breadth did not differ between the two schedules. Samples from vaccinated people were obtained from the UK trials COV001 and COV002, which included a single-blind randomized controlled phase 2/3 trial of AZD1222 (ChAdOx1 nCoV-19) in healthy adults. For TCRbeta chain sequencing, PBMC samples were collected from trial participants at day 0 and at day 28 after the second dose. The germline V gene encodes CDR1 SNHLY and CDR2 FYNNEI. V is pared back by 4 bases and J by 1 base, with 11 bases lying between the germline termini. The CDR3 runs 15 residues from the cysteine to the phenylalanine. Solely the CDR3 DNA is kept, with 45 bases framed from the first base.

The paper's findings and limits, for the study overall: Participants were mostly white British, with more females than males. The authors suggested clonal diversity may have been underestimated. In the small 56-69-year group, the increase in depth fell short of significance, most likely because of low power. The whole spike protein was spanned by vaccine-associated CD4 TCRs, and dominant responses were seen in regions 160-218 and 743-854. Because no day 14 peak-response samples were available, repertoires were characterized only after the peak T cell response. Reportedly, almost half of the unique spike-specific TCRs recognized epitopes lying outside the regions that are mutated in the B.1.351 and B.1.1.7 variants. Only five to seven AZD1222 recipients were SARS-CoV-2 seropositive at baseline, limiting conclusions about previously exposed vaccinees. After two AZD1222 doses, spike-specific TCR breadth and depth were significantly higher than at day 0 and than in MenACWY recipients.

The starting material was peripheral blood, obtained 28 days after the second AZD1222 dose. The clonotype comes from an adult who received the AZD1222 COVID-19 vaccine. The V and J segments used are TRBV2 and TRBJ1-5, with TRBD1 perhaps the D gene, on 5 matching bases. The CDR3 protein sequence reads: CASSGDEGSNQPQHF. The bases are TGTGCCAGCAGTGGGGACGAGGGAAGCAATCAGCCCCAGCATTTT. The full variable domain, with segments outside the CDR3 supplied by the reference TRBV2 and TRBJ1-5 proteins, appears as EPEVTQTPSHQVTQMGQEVILRCVPISNHLYFYWYRQILGQKVEFLVSFYNNEISEKSEIFDDQFSVERPDGSNFTLKIRSTKLEDSAMYFCASSGDEGSNQPQHFGDGTRLSIL.